This T cell receptor (beta chain) was identified during a study of blood T cell repertoires in COVID-19. Study-wide background: COVID-19 samples, acute and convalescent, were from the United States, Italy and Spain.

Authors' processing steps: Amplification of reference gene primers was used by the study to estimate nucleated cell counts. Assay: immunoSEQ multiplex PCR; the TCRdb copy retains only in-frame clones and omits some. V and J calls and clone size are given by that table; D and trimming were obtained from the DNA. The table lists about 150,000 clones, roughly nine tenths of them singletons. Sequencing input: peripheral blood. The sequence was obtained from a woman aged 55-69 years with active or convalescent COVID-19.

The CDR3 bases are TGTGCCAGCAGCCATATTAGCGGGGAGCTGTTTTTT. As protein: CASSHISGELFF. The chain carries TRBV7-6 and TRBJ2-2; D gene ambiguous. With 5 bases removed from V and 7 bases from J, the gap between germline ends came to 8 bases. CDR3 length: 12 residues. Per germline, CDR1 SGHVS and CDR2 FNYEAQ.